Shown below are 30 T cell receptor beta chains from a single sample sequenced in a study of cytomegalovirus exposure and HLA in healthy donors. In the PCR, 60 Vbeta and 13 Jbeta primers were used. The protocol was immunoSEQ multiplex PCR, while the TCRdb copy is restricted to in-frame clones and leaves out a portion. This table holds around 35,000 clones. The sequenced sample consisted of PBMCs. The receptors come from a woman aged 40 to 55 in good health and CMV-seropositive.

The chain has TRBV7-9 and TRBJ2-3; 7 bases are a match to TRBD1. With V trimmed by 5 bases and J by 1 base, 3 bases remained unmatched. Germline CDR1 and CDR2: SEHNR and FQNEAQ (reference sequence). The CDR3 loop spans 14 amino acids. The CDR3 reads CASSEGQRTDTQYF. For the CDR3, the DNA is TGTGCCAGCAGCGAGGGACAGCGCACAGATACGCAGTATTTT.

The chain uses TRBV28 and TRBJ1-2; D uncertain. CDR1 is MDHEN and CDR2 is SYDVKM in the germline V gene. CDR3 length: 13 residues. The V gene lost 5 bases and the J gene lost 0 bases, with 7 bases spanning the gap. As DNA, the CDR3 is TGTGCCAGCAGTCTCGGAGCTAACTATGGCTACACCTTC. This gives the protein CASSLGANYGYTF.

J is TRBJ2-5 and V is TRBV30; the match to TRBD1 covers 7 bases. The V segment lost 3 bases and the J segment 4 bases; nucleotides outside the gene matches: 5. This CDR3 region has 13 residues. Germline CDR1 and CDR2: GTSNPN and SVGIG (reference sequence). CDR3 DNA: TGTGCCTGGAGCTTTAACAGGGGAGAGACCCAGTACTTC. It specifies CAWSFNRGETQYF.

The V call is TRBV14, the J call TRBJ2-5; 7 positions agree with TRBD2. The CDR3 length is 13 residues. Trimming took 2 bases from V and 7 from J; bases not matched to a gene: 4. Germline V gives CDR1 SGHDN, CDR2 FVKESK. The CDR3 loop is CASSQSWGGTQYF. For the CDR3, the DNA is TGTGCCAGCAGCCAATCTTGGGGGGGGACCCAGTACTTC.

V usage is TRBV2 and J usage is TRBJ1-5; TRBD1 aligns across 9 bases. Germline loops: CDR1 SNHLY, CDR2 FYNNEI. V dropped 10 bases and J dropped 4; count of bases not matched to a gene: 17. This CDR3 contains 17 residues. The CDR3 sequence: CATAKGTGKKINQPQHF. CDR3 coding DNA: TGTGCCACCGCTAAAGGGACAGGGAAGAAGATAAATCAGCCCCAGCATTTT.

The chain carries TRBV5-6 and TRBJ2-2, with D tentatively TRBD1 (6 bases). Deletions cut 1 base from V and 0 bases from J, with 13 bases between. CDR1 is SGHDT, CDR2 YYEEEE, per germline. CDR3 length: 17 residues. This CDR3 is CASSLWDTKPNTGELFF. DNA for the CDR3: TGTGCCAGCAGCTTGTGGGACACCAAACCGAACACCGGGGAGCTGTTTTTT.

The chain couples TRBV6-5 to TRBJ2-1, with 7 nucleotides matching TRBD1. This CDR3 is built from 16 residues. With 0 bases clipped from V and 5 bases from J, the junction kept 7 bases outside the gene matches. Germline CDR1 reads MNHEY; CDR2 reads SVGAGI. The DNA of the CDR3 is TGTGCCAGCAGTTACTCAGAACAGGGGTGGGACAATGAGCAGTTCTTC. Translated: CASSYSEQGWDNEQFF.

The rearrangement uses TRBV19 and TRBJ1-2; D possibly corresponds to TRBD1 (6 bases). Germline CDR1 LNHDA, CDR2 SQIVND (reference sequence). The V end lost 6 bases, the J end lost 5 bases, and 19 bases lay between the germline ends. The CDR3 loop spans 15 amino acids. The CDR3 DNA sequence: TGTGCCAGTAGGTCGGAGAGGGGGTCTATTTATGGCTACACCTTC. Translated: CASRSERGSIYGYTF.

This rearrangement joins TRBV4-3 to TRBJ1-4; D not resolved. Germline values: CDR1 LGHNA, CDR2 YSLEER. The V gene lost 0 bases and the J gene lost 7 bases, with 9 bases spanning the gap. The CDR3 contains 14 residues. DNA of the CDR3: TGCGCCAGCAGCCAAGATGAGTTAACTGAAAAACTGTTTTTT. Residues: CASSQDELTEKLFF.

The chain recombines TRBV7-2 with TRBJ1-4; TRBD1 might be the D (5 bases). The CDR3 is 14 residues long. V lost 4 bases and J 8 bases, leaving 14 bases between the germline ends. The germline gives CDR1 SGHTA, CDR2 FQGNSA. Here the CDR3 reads CASSYAGGSEKLFF. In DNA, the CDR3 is TGTGCCAGCAGCTACGCGGGGGGGTCCGAAAAACTGTTTTTT.

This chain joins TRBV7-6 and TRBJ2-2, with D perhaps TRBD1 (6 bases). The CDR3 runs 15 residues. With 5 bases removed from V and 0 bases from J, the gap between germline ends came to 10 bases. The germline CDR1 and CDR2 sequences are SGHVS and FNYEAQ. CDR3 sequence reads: CASSPRDTNTGELFF. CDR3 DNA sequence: TGTGCCAGCAGCCCCCGGGACACGAACACCGGGGAGCTGTTTTTT.

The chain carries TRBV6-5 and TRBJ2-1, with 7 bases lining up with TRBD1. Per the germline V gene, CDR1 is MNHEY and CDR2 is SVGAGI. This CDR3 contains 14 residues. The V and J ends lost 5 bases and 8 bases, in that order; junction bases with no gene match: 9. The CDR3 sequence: CASSLDRVRHEQFF. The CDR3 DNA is TGTGCCAGCAGTCTCGACAGGGTCCGGCATGAGCAGTTCTTC.

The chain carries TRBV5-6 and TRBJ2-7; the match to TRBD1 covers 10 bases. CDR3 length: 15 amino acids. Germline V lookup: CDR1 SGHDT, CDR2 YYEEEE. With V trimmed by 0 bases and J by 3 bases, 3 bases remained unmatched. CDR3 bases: TGTGCCAGCAGCTTGGGGACAGGGGGTGACTACGAGCAGTACTTC. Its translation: CASSLGTGGDYEQYF. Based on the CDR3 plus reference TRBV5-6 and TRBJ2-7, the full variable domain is DAGVTQSPTHLIKTRGQQVTLRCSPKSGHDTVSWYQQALGQGPQFIFQYYEEEERQRGNFPDRFSGHQFPNYSSELNVNALLLGDSALYLCASSLGTGGDYEQYFGPGTRLTVT.

The CDR3 coding sequence is TGTGCCAGCAGCTCCGGGACAGGGATGGTTCAGCCCCAGCATTTT. Translation: CASSSGTGMVQPQHF. The chain is built from TRBV7-8 and TRBJ1-5; 9 bases agree with TRBD1. Germline assignment: CDR1 SGHVS and CDR2 FQNEAQ. The CDR3 is 15 amino acids. V lost 4 bases and J lost 6; bases outside the gene matches: 7.

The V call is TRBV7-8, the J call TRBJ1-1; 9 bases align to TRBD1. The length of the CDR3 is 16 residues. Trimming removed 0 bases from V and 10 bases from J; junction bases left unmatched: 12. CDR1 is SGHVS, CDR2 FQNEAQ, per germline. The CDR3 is CASSLAGTGRIIGAFF. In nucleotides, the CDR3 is TGTGCCAGCAGCTTAGCCGGGACAGGGAGGATTATCGGAGCTTTCTTT.

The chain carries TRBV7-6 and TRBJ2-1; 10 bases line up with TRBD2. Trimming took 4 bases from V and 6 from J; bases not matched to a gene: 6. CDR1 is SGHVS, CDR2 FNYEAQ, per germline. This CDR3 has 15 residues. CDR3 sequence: CASSSGLAAGNEQFF. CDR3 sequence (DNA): TGTGCCAGCAGCTCCGGACTAGCGGCGGGCAATGAGCAGTTCTTC.

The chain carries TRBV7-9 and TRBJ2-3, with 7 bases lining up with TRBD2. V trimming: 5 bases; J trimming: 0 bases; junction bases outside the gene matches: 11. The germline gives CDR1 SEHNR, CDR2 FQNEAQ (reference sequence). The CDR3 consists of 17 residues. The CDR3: CASSMARGGSSTDTQYF. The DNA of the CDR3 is TGTGCCAGCAGCATGGCTCGCGGGGGATCTAGCACAGATACGCAGTATTTT. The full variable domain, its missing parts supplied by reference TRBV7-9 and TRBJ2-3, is DTGVSQNPRHKITKRGQNVTFRCDPISEHNRLYWYRQTLGQGPEFLTYFQNEAQLEKSRLLSDRFSAERPKGSFSTLEIQRTEQGDSAMYLCASSMARGGSSTDTQYFGPGTRLTVL.

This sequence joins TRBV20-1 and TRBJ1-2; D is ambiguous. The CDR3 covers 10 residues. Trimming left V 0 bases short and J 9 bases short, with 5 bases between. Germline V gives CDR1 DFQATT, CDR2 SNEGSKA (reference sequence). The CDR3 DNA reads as TGCAGTGCTAGAGATGACAGCTACACCTTC. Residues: CSARDDSYTF.

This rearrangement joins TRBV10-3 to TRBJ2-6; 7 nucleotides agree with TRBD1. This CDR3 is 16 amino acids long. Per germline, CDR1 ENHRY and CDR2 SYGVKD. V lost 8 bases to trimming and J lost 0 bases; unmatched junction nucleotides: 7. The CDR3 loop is CAIAEGAASGANVLTF. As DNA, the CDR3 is TGTGCCATCGCAGAGGGGGCAGCCTCTGGGGCCAACGTCCTGACTTTC.

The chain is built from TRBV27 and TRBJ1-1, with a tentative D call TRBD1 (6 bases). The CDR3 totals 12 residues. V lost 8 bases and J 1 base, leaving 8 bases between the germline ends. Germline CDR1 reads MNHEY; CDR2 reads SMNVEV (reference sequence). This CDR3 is CASSQGNTEAFF. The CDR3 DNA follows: TGTGCCAGCTCACAGGGGAACACTGAAGCTTTCTTT.

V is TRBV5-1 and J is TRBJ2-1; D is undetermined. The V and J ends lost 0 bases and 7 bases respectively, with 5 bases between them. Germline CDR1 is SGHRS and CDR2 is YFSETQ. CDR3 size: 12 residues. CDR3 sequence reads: CASSLGPNEQFF. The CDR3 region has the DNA TGCGCCAGCAGCTTGGGTCCAAATGAGCAGTTCTTC. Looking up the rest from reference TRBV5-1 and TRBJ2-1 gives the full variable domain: KAGVTQTPRYLIKTRGQQVTLSCSPISGHRSVSWYQQTPGQGLQFLFEYFSETQRNKGNFPGRFSGRQFSNSRSEMNVSTLELGDSALYLCASSLGPNEQFFGPGTRLTVL.

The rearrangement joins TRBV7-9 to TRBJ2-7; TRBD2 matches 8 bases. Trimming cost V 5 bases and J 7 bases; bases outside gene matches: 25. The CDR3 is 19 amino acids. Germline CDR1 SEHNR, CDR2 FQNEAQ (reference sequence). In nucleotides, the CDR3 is TGTGCCAGCAGCCGGGGGGGTCTCCAGGGCCACACCTCTACGAGGGAGCAGTACTTC. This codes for CASSRGGLQGHTSTREQYF.

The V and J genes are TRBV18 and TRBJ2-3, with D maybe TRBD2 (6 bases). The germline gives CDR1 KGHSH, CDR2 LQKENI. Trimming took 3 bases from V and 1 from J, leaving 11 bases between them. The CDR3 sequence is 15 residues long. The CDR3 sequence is CASSPWREGTDTQYF. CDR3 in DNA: TGTGCCAGCTCACCTTGGAGGGAGGGCACAGATACGCAGTATTTT.

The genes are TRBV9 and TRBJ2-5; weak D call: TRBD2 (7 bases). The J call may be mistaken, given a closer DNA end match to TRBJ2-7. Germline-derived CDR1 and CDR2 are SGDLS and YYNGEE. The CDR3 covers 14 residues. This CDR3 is CASSVGGQFDEQYF. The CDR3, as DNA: TGTGCCAGCAGCGTGGGGGGGCAGTTCGACGAGCAGTACTTC.

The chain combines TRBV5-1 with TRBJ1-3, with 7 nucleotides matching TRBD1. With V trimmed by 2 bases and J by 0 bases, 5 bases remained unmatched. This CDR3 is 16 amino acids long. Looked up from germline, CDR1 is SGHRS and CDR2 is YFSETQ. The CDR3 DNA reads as TGCGCCAGCAGCTTAACAGGGGCTTCCTCTGGAAACACCATATATTTT. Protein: CASSLTGASSGNTIYF.

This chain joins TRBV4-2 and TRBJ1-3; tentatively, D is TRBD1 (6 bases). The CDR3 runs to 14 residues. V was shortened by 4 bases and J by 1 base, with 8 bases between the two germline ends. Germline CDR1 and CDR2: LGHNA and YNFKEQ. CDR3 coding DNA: TGTGCCAGCAGCCTACAGGGATCTGGAAACACCATATATTTT. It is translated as CASSLQGSGNTIYF.

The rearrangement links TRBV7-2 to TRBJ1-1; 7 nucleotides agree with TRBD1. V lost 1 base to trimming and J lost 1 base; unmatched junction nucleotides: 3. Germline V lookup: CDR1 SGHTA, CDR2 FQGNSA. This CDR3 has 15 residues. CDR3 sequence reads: CASSLGGQWNTEAFF. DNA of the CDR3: TGTGCCAGCAGCTTAGGGGGACAGTGGAACACTGAAGCTTTCTTT.

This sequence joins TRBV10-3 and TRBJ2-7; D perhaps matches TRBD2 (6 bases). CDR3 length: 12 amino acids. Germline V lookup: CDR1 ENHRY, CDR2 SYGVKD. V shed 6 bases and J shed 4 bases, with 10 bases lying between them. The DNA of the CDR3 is TGTGCCATCAGCGGGACTCAATACGAGCAGTACTTC. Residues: CAISGTQYEQYF.

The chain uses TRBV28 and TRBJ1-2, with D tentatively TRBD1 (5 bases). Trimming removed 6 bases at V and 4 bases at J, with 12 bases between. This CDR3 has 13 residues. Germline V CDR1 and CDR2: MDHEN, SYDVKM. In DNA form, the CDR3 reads TGTGCCAGCAGGCTACAGGAGATCTATGGCTACACCTTC. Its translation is CASRLQEIYGYTF.

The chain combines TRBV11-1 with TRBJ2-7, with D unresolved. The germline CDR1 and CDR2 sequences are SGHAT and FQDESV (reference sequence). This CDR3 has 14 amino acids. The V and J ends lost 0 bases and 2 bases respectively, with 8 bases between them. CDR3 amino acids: CASSLASGPYEQYF. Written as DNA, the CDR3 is TGTGCCAGCAGCTTAGCTTCCGGTCCCTACGAGCAGTACTTC.